The clone carrying this T cell receptor (beta chain) was recorded at least ten times. CDR3 length: 15 residues. Trimming took 8 bases from V and 5 from J, leaving 20 bases between them. This sample was taken from a study of T cells in Graves' hyperthyroidism and ophthalmopathy. The investigators amplified TCR beta CDR3 regions from RNA transcripts. HTBI primers were used for first-round RT-PCR of the TCR CDR3. TCRdb re-called the multiplex PCR reads with MiXCR, one entry per CDR3 protein. The sample yields around 530,000 distinct CDR3 sequences, under 20% seen once. The receptor was isolated from a woman aged 18-35 years with Graves' ophthalmopathy. This chain uses TRBV12-3 or TRBV12-4 with TRBJ2-3, with a tentative D call TRBD1 (5 bases). The specimen sequenced was blood. The CDR3 DNA reads TGTGCCAGCCCACCAGTAGGGGCATGGGGAGATACGCAGTATTTT. As protein: CASPPVGAWGDTQYF.